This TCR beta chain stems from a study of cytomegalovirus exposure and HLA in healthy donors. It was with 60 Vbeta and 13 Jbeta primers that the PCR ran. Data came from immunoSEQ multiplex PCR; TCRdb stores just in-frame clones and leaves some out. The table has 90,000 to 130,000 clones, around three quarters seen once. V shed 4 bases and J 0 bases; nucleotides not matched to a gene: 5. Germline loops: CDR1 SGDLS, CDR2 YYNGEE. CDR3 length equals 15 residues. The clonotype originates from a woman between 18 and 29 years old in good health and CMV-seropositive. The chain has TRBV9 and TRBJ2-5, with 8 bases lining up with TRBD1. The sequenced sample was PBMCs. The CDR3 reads CASSQGAGYQETQYF. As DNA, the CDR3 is TGTGCCAGCAGCCAGGGGGCGGGGTACCAAGAGACCCAGTACTTC.